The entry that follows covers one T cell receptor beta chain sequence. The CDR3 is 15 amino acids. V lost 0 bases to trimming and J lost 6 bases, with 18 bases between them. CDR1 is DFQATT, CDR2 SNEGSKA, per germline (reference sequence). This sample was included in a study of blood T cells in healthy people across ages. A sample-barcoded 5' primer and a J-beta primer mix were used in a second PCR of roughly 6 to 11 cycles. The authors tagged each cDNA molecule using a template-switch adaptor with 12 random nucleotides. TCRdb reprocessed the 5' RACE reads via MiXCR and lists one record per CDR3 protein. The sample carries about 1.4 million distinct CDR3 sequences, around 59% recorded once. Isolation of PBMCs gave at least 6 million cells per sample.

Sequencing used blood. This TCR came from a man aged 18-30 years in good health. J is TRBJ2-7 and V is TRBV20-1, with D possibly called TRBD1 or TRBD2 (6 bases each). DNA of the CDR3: TGCAGTGCTAGAGAGTGGGCCCCCAGGGGAGGCGAGCAGTACTTC. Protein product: CSAREWAPRGGEQYF.